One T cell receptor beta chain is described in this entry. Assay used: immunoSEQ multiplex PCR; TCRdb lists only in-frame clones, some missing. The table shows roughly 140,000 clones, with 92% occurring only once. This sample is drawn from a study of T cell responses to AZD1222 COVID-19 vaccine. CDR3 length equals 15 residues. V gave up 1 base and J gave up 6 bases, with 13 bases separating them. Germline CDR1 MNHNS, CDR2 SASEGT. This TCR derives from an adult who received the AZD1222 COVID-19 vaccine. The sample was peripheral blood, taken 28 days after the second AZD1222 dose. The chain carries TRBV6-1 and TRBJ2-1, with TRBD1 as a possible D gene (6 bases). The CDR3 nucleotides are TGTGCCAGCAGTGAAGGATCTGGGACACCCAATGAGCAGTTCTTC. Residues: CASSEGSGTPNEQFF.